This T cell receptor (beta chain) was sequenced for a study of blood T cell repertoires in COVID-19. Whole-study context: Some COVID-19 samples were acute and others convalescent; all came from the United States, Italy and Spain. Nucleic acid was either cDNA or gDNA, and it came from T cells, B-cell-depleted T cells, or PBMCs.

How the authors handled the data: Amplified reference gene primers provided the basis for estimating nucleated cell counts. Profiling relied on immunoSEQ multiplex PCR, and the TCRdb table lists in-frame clones only, not all of them. The V and J calls and clone size were taken over from that table, and D and trimming were inferred from the DNA. The sample has about 230,000 clones, roughly 85% seen once. Germline assignment: CDR1 GTSNPN and CDR2 SVGIG (reference sequence). The CDR3 loop spans 13 amino acids. V was pared by 8 bases and J by 5 bases, with 18 bases between. This receptor was identified in a man between 40 and 49 years old with acute or convalescent COVID-19. The sequencing input was peripheral blood. The J gene is TRBJ1-1, the V gene TRBV30; the D gene is possibly TRBD1 (5 bases). The CDR3 bases are TGTGCCGGAATGGGGACTCACGGAACTGAAGCTTTCTTT. Amino acid sequence: CAGMGTHGTEAFF.